This TCR beta chain was profiled in a study of blood T cell repertoires in COVID-19. Study in general: Samples taken during acute and convalescent COVID-19 were collected in the United States, Italy and Spain. PBMCs, B-cell-depleted T cells, or T cells were the source of the cDNA or gDNA that made up the material.

The CDR3 runs to 19 residues. The germline V gene has CDR1 SSHAT and CDR2 FNYEAQ (reference sequence). Remarks on this clone: An end of the junction does not agree with germline; a read error may underlie this.

In the authors' methods: Reference gene primers were amplified, and this amplification served to estimate nucleated cell counts. TCRdb's table, derived via immunoSEQ multiplex PCR, lists solely in-frame clones and lacks some. V, J and clone size are those of that table, while D and trimming were read from the DNA. The data hold about 81,000 clones, with about four fifths observed a single time. This sequence was found in a human donor in a cohort sampled during active COVID-19. V and J are TRBV7-7 and TRBJ2-2, with 11 bases matching TRBD2. The specimen was peripheral blood. The CDR3 DNA follows: TGTGCTAGCAGCTTAGAGGGACCTAGCGGGGGGTCGAACACCGGGGAGCTGTTTTTT. It specifies CASSLEGPSGGSNTGELFF.